Presented here are 15 T cell receptor beta chains from one specimen sequenced in a study of cytomegalovirus exposure and HLA in healthy donors. PCR primers comprised 60 Vbeta and 13 Jbeta primers. Data came from immunoSEQ multiplex PCR; TCRdb stores just in-frame clones and leaves some out. Counted here are over 150,000 clones, approximately 73% occurring once; the ten biggest clones make up around 5%. The sample taken for sequencing was PBMCs. These TCRs come from a woman between 18 and 30 years old in good health and CMV-seropositive.

The chain links TRBV19 to TRBJ1-5; D might be TRBD1 (5 bases). V was pared by 5 bases and J by 4 bases, with 12 bases between. The CDR3 totals 14 residues. Germline CDR1 and CDR2: LNHDA and SQIVND (reference sequence). The CDR3 nucleotides are TGTGCCAGTAGTTCTCCCAGGGATAATCAGCCCCAGCATTTT. It is translated as CASSSPRDNQPQHF.

The chain links TRBV29-1 to TRBJ1-1; no firm D call. Trimming removed 4 bases from V and 10 bases from J, with 19 bases in between. There are 13 residues in the CDR3. Germline V gives CDR1 SQVTM, CDR2 ANQGSEA. The CDR3 here is CSVVFGRGGGAFF. The CDR3 DNA reads as TGCAGCGTTGTATTCGGGCGGGGAGGAGGAGCTTTCTTT.

This clone was seen a few times. The chain links TRBV5-6 to TRBJ1-1; 7 positions agree with TRBD1. Losses at the gene ends were 4 bases for V and 2 bases for J; bases not matched to a gene: 11. This CDR3 is built from 16 residues. Per germline, CDR1 SGHDT and CDR2 YYEEEE. The CDR3 DNA reads as TGTGCCAGCAGCGTACGAAGGACAGGACTTAACACTGAAGCTTTCTTT. This translates into CASSVRRTGLNTEAFF.

The chain combines TRBV19 with TRBJ1-5, with TRBD1 as a possible D gene (5 bases). Germline loops: CDR1 LNHDA, CDR2 SQIVND (reference sequence). This CDR3 has 17 residues. Between the trimmed V and J ends, which lost 6 bases and 4 bases, there was a span of 22 bases. DNA of the CDR3: TGTGCCAGTAGCCCCCTGGAGCGGGGGACTTGGAATCAGCCCCAGCATTTT. It codes for CASSPLERGTWNQPQHF.

V and J are TRBV5-4 and TRBJ1-2; weak D call: TRBD1 (6 bases). V shed 2 bases and J shed 6 bases, with 11 bases lying between them. This CDR3 comprises 13 residues. Germline V gene lookup returns CDR1 SGHNT and CDR2 YYREEE (reference sequence). CDR3 region: CASSFSGGHGYTF. CDR3 nucleotide sequence: TGTGCCAGCAGCTTTTCGGGGGGGCATGGCTACACCTTC.

V and J are TRBV18 and TRBJ2-6; a possible D gene is TRBD1 (5 bases). Germline V lookup: CDR1 KGHSH, CDR2 LQKENI. V was clipped by 2 bases and J by 3 bases, with 8 bases between them. The CDR3 runs to 15 residues. This CDR3 reads CASSPAGIGANVLTF. DNA of the CDR3: TGTGCCAGCTCACCAGCAGGGATTGGGGCCAACGTCCTGACTTTC.

J is TRBJ1-2 and V is TRBV6-6; D remains ambiguous. Germline V gene data show CDR1 as MNHNY and CDR2 as SVGAGI (reference sequence). The CDR3 has 10 amino acids. Trimming took 6 bases from V and 6 from J, leaving 5 bases between them. The CDR3 DNA reads as TGTGCCAGCAGGGGAGATGGCTACACCTTC. Amino acids: CASRGDGYTF.

This clone was recorded a few times. V is TRBV5-1 and J is TRBJ1-2; no clear D. Looked up from germline, CDR1 is SGHRS and CDR2 is YFSETQ. The CDR3 is 17 amino acids. Deletions cut 2 bases from V and 4 bases from J, with 21 bases between. CDR3 bases: TGCGCCAGCAGCTTTTCCCGTGGTGCCAGGTCGAGCTATGGCTACACCTTC. This encodes CASSFSRGARSSYGYTF.

This clone has just a few counts. The chain combines TRBV11-2 with TRBJ2-3; maybe TRBD1 (6 bases). Germline values: CDR1 SGHAT, CDR2 FQNNGV. With 5 bases removed from V and 5 bases from J, the gap between germline ends came to 8 bases. This CDR3 region has 12 residues. In DNA, the CDR3 is TGTGCCAGCAGCAAACAGGGAGATACGCAGTATTTT. Translated: CASSKQGDTQYF.

This clone was picked up a small number of times. V usage is TRBV25-1 and J usage is TRBJ2-1, with D perhaps matching TRBD2 (6 bases). Trimming took 7 bases from V and 9 from J, leaving 28 bases between them. CDR1 is MGHDK and CDR2 is SYGVNS in the germline V gene. The CDR3 is made up of 17 amino acids. CDR3: CASTPPGLLPFRGEQFF. The CDR3 coding sequence is TGTGCCAGCACCCCGCCGGGACTTCTACCCTTTCGCGGTGAGCAGTTCTTC.

V usage is TRBV5-8 and J usage is TRBJ1-4, with unresolved D. V shed 4 bases and J shed 6 bases, with 13 bases lying between them. The CDR3 consists of 14 residues. The germline CDR1 and CDR2 sequences are SGHTS and YDEGEE. The CDR3 region has the DNA TGTGCCAGCAGCCTCGGCTCGGAGGATGAAAAACTGTTTTTT. Translated: CASSLGSEDEKLFF.

V and J are TRBV12-5 and TRBJ2-1; possible D gene TRBD2, 5 bases. Germline loops: CDR1 LGHNT, CDR2 FRNRAP. Trimming shortened V by 3 bases and J by 5 bases, and 17 bases separated the two germline ends. The CDR3 consists of 16 residues. CDR3 nucleotides: TGTGCTAGTGGTTTTATCATGGGAGTAGGAGACAATGAGCAGTTCTTC. Amino acid sequence: CASGFIMGVGDNEQFF.

This clone was found a few times. The chain links TRBV13 to TRBJ1-2, with D possibly TRBD1 on 6 matching bases. Germline V CDR1 and CDR2: PRHDT, FYEKMQ (reference sequence). Trimming took off 3 bases at V and 8 bases at J, with 10 bases between the two ends. The CDR3 has 12 amino acids. In DNA form, the CDR3 reads TGTGCCAGCAGCTTGGCAGGGGTAGGCTACACCTTC. Translating it yields CASSLAGVGYTF.

V is TRBV18 and J is TRBJ2-2, with D possibly matching TRBD1 (6 bases). From germline, CDR1 is KGHSH and CDR2 LQKENI. The CDR3 sequence is 17 residues long. V lost 1 base to trimming and J lost 5 bases, with 17 bases between them. In nucleotides, the CDR3 is TGTGCCAGCTCACCACAAGTGCAGGACAGAAGAACCGGGGAGCTGTTTTTT. Translated: CASSPQVQDRRTGELFF.

To note about this clone: The same CDR3 can be traced to other DNA sequences in this sample. The chain recombines TRBV7-6 with TRBJ2-7; 10 bases map to TRBD1. Germline V gene sequence: CDR1 SGHVS, CDR2 FNYEAQ. The CDR3 covers 14 residues. The J segment lost 4 bases and the V segment lost 5 bases, leaving 5 bases of the junction unmatched. CDR3 residues: CASSRGQGGYEQYF. CDR3 nucleotide sequence: TGTGCCAGCAGCCGAGGACAGGGGGGGTACGAGCAGTACTTC.